The rows below give T cell receptor beta chains drawn from one sample of a study of cytomegalovirus exposure and HLA in healthy donors. The table came from immunoSEQ multiplex PCR; TCRdb's copy has only in-frame clones and leaves some out. Of under 200,000 clones in the sample, roughly 80% were seen once. The sample was PBMCs. The receptors were sampled from a girl aged 2 to 10 in good health and CMV-seropositive. CDR3s include the opening cysteine and the closing phenylalanine or tryptophan. D genes are given only for firm matches. Some rows have no size entry. The others give once, few or many, or a class for an expanded clone.

cdr3_length j_call d_call clone_size v_call cdr3_aa cdr3_nt
15 TRBJ2-1 TRBD1 . TRBV5-4 CASSLRGRRYNEQFF TGTGCCAGCAGCTTAAGGGGGCGCAGGTACAATGAGCAGTTCTTC
13 TRBJ1-2 TRBD1 few TRBV28 CASSLTGARGYTF TGTGCCAGCAGTTTGACAGGGGCTCGGGGCTACACCTTC
14 TRBJ2-7 TRBD2 . TRBV7-9 CASRLAGDSYEQYF TGTGCCAGTCGACTAGCGGGAGACTCCTACGAGCAGTACTTC
13 TRBJ2-7 TRBD1 . TRBV4-1 CASSRQGDYEQYF TGCGCCAGCAGCCGACAGGGAGACTACGAGCAGTACTTC
12 TRBJ2-7 . . TRBV27 CASSPGSIEQYF TGTGCCAGCAGTCCGGGGTCTATTGAGCAGTACTTC
14 TRBJ1-2 . . TRBV2 CASSARGAYYGYTF TGTGCCAGCAGTGCAAGGGGCGCCTACTATGGCTACACCTTC
21 TRBJ2-7 . . TRBV10-3 CAISESNRPFTRGLRDYEQYF TGTGCCATCAGTGAGTCGAATAGGCCGTTCACTAGAGGCTTACGGGATTACGAGCAGTACTTC
18 TRBJ2-3 TRBD2 . TRBV7-9 CASSSPLQREYYTDTQYF TGTGCCAGCAGCTCTCCCCTACAGCGGGAGTATTACACAGATACGCAGTATTTT
14 TRBJ2-1 TRBD1 once TRBV10-3 CAISEPRTGNEQFF TGTGCCATCAGTGAGCCTCGGACAGGGAATGAGCAGTTCTTC
14 TRBJ1-2 . . TRBV28 CASSLPSTGYGYTF TGTGCCAGCAGTTTACCGTCCACAGGTTATGGCTACACCTTC
16 TRBJ1-2 TRBD1 . TRBV29-1 CSVEDSSTGVGYGYTF TGCAGCGTTGAAGATTCGTCGACAGGGGTGGGGTATGGCTACACCTTC
11 TRBJ2-5 . . TRBV28 CASRTGETQYF TGTGCCAGCAGGACGGGAGAGACCCAGTACTTC
16 TRBJ2-1 . . TRBV7-6 CASSGEGGPSYNEQFF TGTGCCAGCAGCGGGGAGGGGGGGCCCTCCTACAATGAGCAGTTCTTC
10 TRBJ2-7 . . TRBV11-2 CASSLDKQYF TGTGCCAGCAGCTTAGACAAGCAGTACTTC
17 TRBJ2-3 . . TRBV4-1 CASSQWPWAGVTGTQYF TGCGCCAGCAGTCAGTGGCCCTGGGCGGGAGTGACAGGTACGCAGTATTTT
21 TRBJ2-7 TRBD1 . TRBV28 CASRSSLGGDRGKTHSGEQYF TGTGCCAGCAGATCTTCACTAGGTGGGGACAGGGGCAAGACCCACTCAGGCGAGCAGTACTTC
16 TRBJ1-1 TRBD1 . TRBV4-1 CASSSGAGGRWTEAFF TGCGCCAGCAGCTCAGGGGCAGGGGGTCGGTGGACTGAAGCTTTCTTT
16 TRBJ2-7 . . TRBV6-1 CASSEAIARVTYEQYF TGTGCCAGCAGTGAAGCGATTGCCAGGGTGACCTACGAGCAGTACTTC
13 TRBJ1-2 . few TRBV27 CASSPKGDYGYTF TGTGCCAGCAGCCCTAAGGGGGACTATGGCTACACCTTC
15 TRBJ1-1 TRBD1 few TRBV5-1 CASSLERTGYTEAFF TGCGCCAGCAGCTTGGAGAGGACAGGCTACACTGAAGCTTTCTTT
12 TRBJ2-3 . . TRBV27 CASSPVGDTQYF TGTGCCAGCAGTCCGGTTGGAGATACGCAGTATTTT
14 TRBJ2-3 TRBD2 . TRBV2 CASSPLSTSDTQYF TGTGCCAGCAGTCCTTTGTCGACTAGCGATACGCAGTATTTT
15 TRBJ1-3 . . TRBV10-3 CAISPGTGRSNTIYF TGTGCCATCAGCCCCGGGACGGGGAGGTCGAACACCATATATTTT
19 TRBJ1-2 . . TRBV4-1 CASSQDIYRVKEQNYGYTF TGCGCCAGCAGCCAAGATATTTACAGGGTGAAAGAGCAGAACTATGGCTACACCTTC
14 TRBJ2-5 TRBD2 . TRBV5-1 CASSFSGSSETQYF TGCGCCAGCAGCTTTAGCGGGAGTTCGGAGACCCAGTACTTC
12 TRBJ2-7 . . TRBV19 CASRSTGYEQYF TGTGCCAGTAGGTCCACTGGCTACGAGCAGTACTTC
12 TRBJ1-4 . few TRBV11-1 CASSLTDEKLFF TGTGCCAGCAGCTTAACGGATGAAAAACTGTTTTTT
13 TRBJ2-1 . . TRBV9 CASSVGLENEQFF TGTGCCAGCAGCGTAGGGTTAGAGAATGAGCAGTTCTTC
13 TRBJ1-1 . . TRBV11-2 CASSSLGDHEAFF TGTGCCAGCAGCTCATTAGGGGATCATGAAGCTTTCTTT
16 TRBJ1-3 TRBD1 . TRBV9 CASSHRQGAGGNTIYF TGTGCCAGCAGCCATCGACAGGGGGCAGGAGGAAACACCATATATTTT
15 TRBJ2-4 TRBD1 . TRBV5-1 CASSFRQGPLNIQYF TGCGCCAGCAGCTTTCGACAGGGCCCCTTGAACATTCAGTACTTC
12 TRBJ2-3 . . TRBV19 CASSMAGDTQYF TGTGCCAGTAGTATGGCCGGGGATACGCAGTATTTT
12 TRBJ2-1 . . TRBV7-9 CASSLRVYEQFF TGTGCCAGCAGCCTCAGGGTTTACGAGCAGTTCTTC
15 TRBJ2-3 TRBD2 . TRBV30 CAWTGLAGYTDTQYF TGTGCCTGGACCGGACTAGCGGGGTACACAGATACGCAGTATTTT
15 TRBJ2-2 TRBD2 . TRBV27 CASKRLAGNTGELFF TGTGCCAGCAAGAGACTAGCGGGGAACACCGGGGAGCTGTTTTTT
13 TRBJ2-3 . once TRBV5-4 CASSLVATDTQYF TGTGCCAGCAGCTTGGTGGCCACAGATACGCAGTATTTT
19 TRBJ2-1 TRBD2 . TRBV5-1 CASSLGDASGGPYYNEQFF TGCGCCAGCAGCTTGGGCGACGCTAGCGGGGGCCCCTACTACAATGAGCAGTTCTTC
17 TRBJ2-1 TRBD2 . TRBV27 CASSLPGTSGRHNEQFF TGTGCCAGCAGTTTACCGGGGACTAGCGGGCGTCACAATGAGCAGTTCTTC
14 TRBJ2-7 TRBD1 . TRBV19 CASSMVGQRHEQYF TGTGCCAGTAGTATGGTGGGACAGAGGCACGAGCAGTACTTC
14 TRBJ1-1 . few TRBV18 CASSPQGEGTEAFF TGTGCCAGCTCACCACAGGGGGAAGGCACTGAAGCTTTCTTT
15 TRBJ1-5 . once TRBV28 CASTPTEGGNQPQHF TGTGCCAGCACCCCCACTGAAGGGGGCAATCAGCCCCAGCATTTT
15 TRBJ2-1 TRBD2 . TRBV6-4 CASSAGLAGELEQFF TGTGCCAGCAGTGCGGGACTAGCGGGAGAACTTGAGCAGTTCTTC
14 TRBJ2-5 . . TRBV29-1 CSVEEERLGETQYF TGCAGCGTTGAAGAAGAACGTCTAGGAGAGACCCAGTACTTC
13 TRBJ2-3 . . TRBV15 CATSRGRPDTQYF TGTGCCACCAGCAGAGGGCGGCCAGATACGCAGTATTTT
16 TRBJ1-2 . . TRBV19 CASSMSPRENSYGYTF TGTGCCAGTAGTATGTCCCCCAGGGAAAACTCCTATGGCTACACCTTC
12 TRBJ1-5 TRBD1 . TRBV28 CASSQTTGSQHF TGTGCCAGCAGTCAGACGACAGGGAGCCAGCATTTT
17 TRBJ2-3 TRBD2 . TRBV5-6 CASSPTSGLALTDTQYF TGTGCCAGCAGCCCGACCTCGGGACTAGCGCTCACAGATACGCAGTATTTT
15 TRBJ2-7 TRBD2 . TRBV10-2 CASSDGSGRVYEQYF TGCGCCAGCAGTGATGGTAGCGGGAGGGTCTACGAGCAGTACTTC
16 TRBJ2-5 . . TRBV4-1 CASSQVPGVEIKTQYF TGCGCCAGCAGCCAAGTCCCAGGGGTCGAGATTAAGACCCAGTACTTC
13 TRBJ1-1 TRBD1 . TRBV10-2 CASSRQGLTEAFF TGCGCCAGCAGTAGACAGGGCCTAACTGAAGCTTTCTTT
20 TRBJ2-6 . . TRBV4-1 CASSQMPPKRAVSGANVLTF TGCGCCAGCAGCCAGATGCCGCCAAAGCGGGCAGTCTCTGGGGCCAACGTCCTGACTTTC
15 TRBJ2-3 . . TRBV6-4 CASSEGAHDTDTQYF TGTGCCAGCAGTGAGGGAGCCCACGACACAGATACGCAGTATTTT
16 TRBJ1-4 . . TRBV7-8 CASSYARGSGNEKLFF TGTGCCAGCAGCTACGCCAGAGGTTCGGGAAATGAAAAACTGTTTTTT
16 TRBJ2-1 TRBD2 . TRBV19 CASSILAGESYNEQFF TGTGCCAGTAGTATCCTAGCGGGAGAATCCTACAATGAGCAGTTCTTC
11 TRBJ2-1 . . TRBV30 CAWSVTDEQFF TGTGCCTGGAGTGTAACGGATGAGCAGTTCTTC